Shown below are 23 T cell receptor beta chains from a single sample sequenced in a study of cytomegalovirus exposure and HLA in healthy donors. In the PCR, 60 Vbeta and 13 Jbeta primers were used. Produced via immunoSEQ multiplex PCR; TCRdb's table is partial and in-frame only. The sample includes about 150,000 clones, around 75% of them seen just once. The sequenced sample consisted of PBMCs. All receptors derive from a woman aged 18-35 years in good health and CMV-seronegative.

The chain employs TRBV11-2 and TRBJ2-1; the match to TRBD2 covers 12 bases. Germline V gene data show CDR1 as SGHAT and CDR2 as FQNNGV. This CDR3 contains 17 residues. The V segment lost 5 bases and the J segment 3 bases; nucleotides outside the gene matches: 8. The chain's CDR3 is CASSPRLAGAGYNEQFF. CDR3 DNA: TGTGCCAGCAGCCCTAGACTAGCGGGAGCAGGCTACAATGAGCAGTTCTTC.

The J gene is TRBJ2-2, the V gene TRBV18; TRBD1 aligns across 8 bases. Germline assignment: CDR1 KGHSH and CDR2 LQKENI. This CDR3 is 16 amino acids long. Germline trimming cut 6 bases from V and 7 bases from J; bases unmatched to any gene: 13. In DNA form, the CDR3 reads TGTGCCAGCTCCAGTGTCCAGGACAGGGCTTTCGGGGAGCTGTTTTTT. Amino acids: CASSSVQDRAFGELFF.

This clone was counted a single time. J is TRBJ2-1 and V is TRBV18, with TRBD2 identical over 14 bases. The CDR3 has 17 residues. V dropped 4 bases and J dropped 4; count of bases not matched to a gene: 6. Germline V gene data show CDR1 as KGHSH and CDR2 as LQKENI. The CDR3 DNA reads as TGTGCCAGCTCACGGCGGGGACTAGCGGGGGATTACAATGAGCAGTTCTTC. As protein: CASSRRGLAGDYNEQFF.

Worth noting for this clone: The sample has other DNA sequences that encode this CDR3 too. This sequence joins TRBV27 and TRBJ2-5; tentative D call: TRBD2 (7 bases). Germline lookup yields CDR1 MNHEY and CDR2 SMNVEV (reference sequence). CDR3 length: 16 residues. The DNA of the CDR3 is TGTGCTACCCAAGGGGGGAGCGGGCCCGGGGGGGAGACCCAGTACTTC. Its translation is CATQGGSGPGGETQYF.

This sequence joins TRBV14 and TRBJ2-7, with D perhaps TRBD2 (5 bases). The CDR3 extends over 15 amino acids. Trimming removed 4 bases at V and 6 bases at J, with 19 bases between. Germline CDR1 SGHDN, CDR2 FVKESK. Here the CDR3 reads CASSLTLLTRSEQYV. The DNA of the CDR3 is TGTGCCAGCAGCCTTACCCTGCTTACTAGGAGCGAGCAGTACGTC.

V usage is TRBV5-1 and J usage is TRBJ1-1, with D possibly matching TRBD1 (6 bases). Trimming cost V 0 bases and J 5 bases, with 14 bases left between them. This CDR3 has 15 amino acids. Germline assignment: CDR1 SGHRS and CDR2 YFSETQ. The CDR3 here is CASSLVGGAGTEAFF. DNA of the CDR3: TGCGCCAGCAGCTTGGTGGGGGGGGCCGGTACTGAAGCTTTCTTT.

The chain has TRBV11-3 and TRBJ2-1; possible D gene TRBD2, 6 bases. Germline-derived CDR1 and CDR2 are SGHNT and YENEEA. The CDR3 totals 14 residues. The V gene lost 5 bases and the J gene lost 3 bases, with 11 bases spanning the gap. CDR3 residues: CASSLALSYNEQFF. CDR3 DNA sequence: TGTGCCAGCAGCCTAGCGCTTAGCTACAATGAGCAGTTCTTC.

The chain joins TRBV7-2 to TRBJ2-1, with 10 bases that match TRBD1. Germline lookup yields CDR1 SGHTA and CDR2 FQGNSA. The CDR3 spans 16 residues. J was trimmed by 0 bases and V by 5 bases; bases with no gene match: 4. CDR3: CASSARTGGSYNEQFF. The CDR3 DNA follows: TGTGCCAGCAGCGCGCGGACAGGGGGCTCCTACAATGAGCAGTTCTTC.

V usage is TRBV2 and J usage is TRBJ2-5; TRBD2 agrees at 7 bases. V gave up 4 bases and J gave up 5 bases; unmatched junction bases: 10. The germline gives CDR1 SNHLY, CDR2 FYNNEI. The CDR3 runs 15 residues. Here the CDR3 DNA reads TGTGCCAGCAGTGGAGCGGGGAACCGGGGGGAGACCCAGTACTTC. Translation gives CASSGAGNRGETQYF.

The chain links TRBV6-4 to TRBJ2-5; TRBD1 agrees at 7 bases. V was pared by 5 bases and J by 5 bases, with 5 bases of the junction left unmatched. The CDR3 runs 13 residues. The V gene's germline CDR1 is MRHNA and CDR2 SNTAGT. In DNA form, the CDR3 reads TGTGCCAGCAGTTTCTCCAGGGGGGAGACCCAGTACTTC. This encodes CASSFSRGETQYF.

DNA of the CDR3: TGCGCCAGCAGCCCTTGGACTAGCGGGGGGGGCGAGCAGTACTTC. It translates to CASSPWTSGGGEQYF. The rearrangement links TRBV5-1 to TRBJ2-7; 15 bases fit TRBD2. The germline CDR1 and CDR2 sequences are SGHRS and YFSETQ. The CDR3 covers 15 residues. The ends lost 4 bases at V and 6 bases at J; junction bases unmatched: 5.

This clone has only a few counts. The CDR3 DNA reads as TGTGCCAGCAGTCCGGGTAGCTTATTTCAGTACTTC. Translated, it gives CASSPGSLFQYF. The chain is built from TRBV28 and TRBJ2-4; D uncertain. In germline, CDR1 is MDHEN, CDR2 SYDVKM. V shed 5 bases and J shed 11 bases, with 13 bases lying between them. The CDR3 runs to 12 residues.

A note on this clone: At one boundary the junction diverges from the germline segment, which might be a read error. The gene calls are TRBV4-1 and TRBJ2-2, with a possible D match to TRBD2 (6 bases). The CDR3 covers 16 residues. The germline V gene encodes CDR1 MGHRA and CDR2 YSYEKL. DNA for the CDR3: TGTGCCAGCAGCCCCGGGACTCAGTCTTCTACGAGGGAGCTGTTTTTT. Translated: CASSPGTQSSTRELFF.

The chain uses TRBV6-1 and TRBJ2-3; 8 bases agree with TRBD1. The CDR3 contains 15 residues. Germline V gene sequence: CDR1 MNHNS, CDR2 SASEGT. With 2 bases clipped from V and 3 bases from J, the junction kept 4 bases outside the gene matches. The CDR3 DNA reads TGTGCCAGCAGTGAAATCAGGGGGCGAACAGATACGCAGTATTTT. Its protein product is CASSEIRGRTDTQYF.

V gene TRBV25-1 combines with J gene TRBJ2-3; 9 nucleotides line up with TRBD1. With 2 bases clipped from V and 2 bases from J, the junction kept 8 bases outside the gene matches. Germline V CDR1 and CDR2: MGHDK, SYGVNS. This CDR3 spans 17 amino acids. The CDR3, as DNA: TGTGCCAGCAGTGAACTTGATGGACAGGGGTCCACAGATACGCAGTATTTT. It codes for CASSELDGQGSTDTQYF.

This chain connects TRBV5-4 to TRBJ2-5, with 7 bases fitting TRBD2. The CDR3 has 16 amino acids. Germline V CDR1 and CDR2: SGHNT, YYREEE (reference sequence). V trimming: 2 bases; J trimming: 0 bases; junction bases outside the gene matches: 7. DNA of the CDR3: TGTGCCAGCAGCTTCGCCTCCGGGAGGAACCAAGAGACCCAGTACTTC. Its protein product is CASSFASGRNQETQYF.

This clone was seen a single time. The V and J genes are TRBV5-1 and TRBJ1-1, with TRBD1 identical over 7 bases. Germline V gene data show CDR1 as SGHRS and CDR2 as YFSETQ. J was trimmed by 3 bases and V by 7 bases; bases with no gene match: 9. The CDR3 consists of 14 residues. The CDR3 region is CASWQGGRDTEAFF. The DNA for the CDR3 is TGCGCCAGCTGGCAAGGGGGCCGGGACACTGAAGCTTTCTTT.

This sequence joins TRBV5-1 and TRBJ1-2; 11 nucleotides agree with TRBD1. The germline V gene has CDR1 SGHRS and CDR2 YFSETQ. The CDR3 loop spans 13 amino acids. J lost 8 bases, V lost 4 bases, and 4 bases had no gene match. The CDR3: CASSPDRGRGYTF. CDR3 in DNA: TGCGCCAGCAGCCCGGACAGGGGGCGAGGCTACACCTTC.

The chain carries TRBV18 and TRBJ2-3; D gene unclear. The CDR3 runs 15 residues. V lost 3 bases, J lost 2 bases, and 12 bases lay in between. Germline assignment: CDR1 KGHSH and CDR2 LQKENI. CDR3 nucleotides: TGTGCCAGCTCACCGTCACCTCCACTCACAGATACGCAGTATTTT. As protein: CASSPSPPLTDTQYF. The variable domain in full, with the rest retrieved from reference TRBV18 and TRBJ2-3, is NAGVMQNPRHLVRRRGQEARLRCSPMKGHSHVYWYRQLPEEGLKFMVYLQKENIIDESGMPKERFSAEFPKEGPSILRIQQVVRGDSAAYFCASSPSPPLTDTQYFGPGTRLTVL.

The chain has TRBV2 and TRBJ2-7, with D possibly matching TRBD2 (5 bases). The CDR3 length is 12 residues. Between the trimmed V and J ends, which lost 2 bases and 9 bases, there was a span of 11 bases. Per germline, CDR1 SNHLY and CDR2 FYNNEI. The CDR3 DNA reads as TGTGCCAGCAGTGAACGGGATATGGTGCAGTACGTC. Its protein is CASSERDMVQYV.

The CDR3 bases are TGTGCCAGCAGCCAAGATGAGCGCAGCTACTCTGGAAACACCATATATTTT. Protein: CASSQDERSYSGNTIYF. The chain links TRBV14 to TRBJ1-3; no reliable D call. V gave up 0 bases and J gave up 0 bases, with 12 bases separating them. CDR3 size: 17 residues. The V gene's germline CDR1 is SGHDN and CDR2 FVKESK.

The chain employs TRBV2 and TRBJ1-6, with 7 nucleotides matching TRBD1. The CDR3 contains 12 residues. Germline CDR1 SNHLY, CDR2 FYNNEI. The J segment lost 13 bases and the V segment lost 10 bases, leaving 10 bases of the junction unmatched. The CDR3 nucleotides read TGTGCCACCGGGACAGCCTCTTTTCCCCTCCACTTT. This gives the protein CATGTASFPLHF.

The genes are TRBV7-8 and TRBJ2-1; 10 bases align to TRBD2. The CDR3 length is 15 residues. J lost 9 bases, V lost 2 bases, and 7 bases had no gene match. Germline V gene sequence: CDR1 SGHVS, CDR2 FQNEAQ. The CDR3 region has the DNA TGTGCCAGCAGCTTAAGGCTAGCGGGAGACGGTGAGCAGTTCTTC. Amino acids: CASSLRLAGDGEQFF.